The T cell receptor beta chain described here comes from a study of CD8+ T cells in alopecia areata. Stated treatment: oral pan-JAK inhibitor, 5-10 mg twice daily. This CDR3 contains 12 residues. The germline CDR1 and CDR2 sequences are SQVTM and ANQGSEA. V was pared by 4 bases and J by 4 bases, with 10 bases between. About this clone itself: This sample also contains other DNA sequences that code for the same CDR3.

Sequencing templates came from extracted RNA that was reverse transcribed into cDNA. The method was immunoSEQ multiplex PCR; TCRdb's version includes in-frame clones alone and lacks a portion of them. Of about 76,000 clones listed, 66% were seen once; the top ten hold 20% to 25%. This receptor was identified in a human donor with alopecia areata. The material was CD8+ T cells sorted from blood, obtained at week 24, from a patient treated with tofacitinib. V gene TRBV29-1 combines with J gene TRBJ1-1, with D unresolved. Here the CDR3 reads CSVGGEGTEAFF. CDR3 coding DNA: TGCAGCGTTGGTGGGGAGGGCACTGAAGCTTTCTTT.